The 6 T cell receptor beta chains in this list originate from one sample, sequenced in a study of T-cell memory formation after mild COVID-19. TCRdb called the 5' RACE reads again in MiXCR, with one record for every CDR3 protein. Of approximately 300,000 distinct CDR3 sequences listed, around a sixth are singletons. Sequenced: PBMCs or a T cell subset sorted from them (not recorded which). Receptor source: a man younger than 35 who had mild COVID-19 (a few samples of this study predate the infection). Cell type and time point are not known.

This clonotype was seen a few times. The chain is built from TRBV5-1 and TRBJ2-7; 11 bases are shared with TRBD2. This CDR3 has 15 amino acids. The ends lost 4 bases at V and 11 bases at J; junction bases unmatched: 14. Germline-derived CDR1 and CDR2 are SGHRS and YFSETQ. CDR3 DNA sequence: TGCGCCAGCAGCCCGGGGACTAGCGGAACACTCAGGGAGTACTTC. As protein: CASSPGTSGTLREYF.

The rearrangement links TRBV7-2 to TRBJ2-7, with 9 bases matching TRBD2. CDR1 is SGHTA, CDR2 FQGNSA, per germline. The CDR3 runs 14 residues. The V and J ends lost 7 bases and 2 bases, in that order; junction bases with no gene match: 6. CDR3 DNA sequence: TGTGCCAGCACCCTGACTAGCGGACCCTACGAGCAGTACTTC. It codes for CASTLTSGPYEQYF.

The chain is built from TRBV20-1 and TRBJ1-6; TRBD1 might be the D (5 bases). The CDR3 runs 14 residues. Looked up from germline, CDR1 is DFQATT and CDR2 is SNEGSKA (reference sequence). V lost 5 bases and J lost 11, with 19 bases in between. In nucleotides, the CDR3 is TGCAGTGCTCGAAGGCAGGCCGGGGGAGCACCCCTCCACTTT. It codes for CSARRQAGGAPLHF.

This clonotype was detected only a few times. The genes are TRBV19 and TRBJ2-2, with 8 bases aligning to TRBD2. CDR1 and CDR2 from the germline V gene are LNHDA and SQIVND (reference sequence). V lost 7 bases and J lost 3; bases outside the gene matches: 7. The CDR3 runs to 15 residues. CDR3: CASTSRGADTGELFF. CDR3 DNA: TGTGCCAGTACTTCGCGGGGGGCCGACACCGGGGAGCTGTTTTTT.

This clonotype appeared many times. The gene calls are TRBV7-3 and TRBJ1-6; the D is unclear. The length of the CDR3 is 13 residues. Trimming cost V 1 base and J 13 bases, with 11 bases left between them. Germline V gives CDR1 SGHTA, CDR2 FQGTGA. The chain's CDR3 is CASSLNGVSPLHF. The DNA of the CDR3 is TGTGCCAGCAGCTTAAATGGCGTGTCGCCCCTCCACTTT.

Here the CDR3 DNA reads TGTGCCATCAGTGCAGGGGGCAGCTCCTACGAGCAGTACTTC. This encodes CAISAGGSSYEQYF. The rearrangement uses TRBV10-3 and TRBJ2-7; the match to TRBD1 covers 8 bases. After removal of 4 bases from V and 0 bases from J, the junction contained 2 bases not matched to a gene. The CDR3 runs 14 residues. Germline-derived CDR1 and CDR2 are ENHRY and SYGVKD.